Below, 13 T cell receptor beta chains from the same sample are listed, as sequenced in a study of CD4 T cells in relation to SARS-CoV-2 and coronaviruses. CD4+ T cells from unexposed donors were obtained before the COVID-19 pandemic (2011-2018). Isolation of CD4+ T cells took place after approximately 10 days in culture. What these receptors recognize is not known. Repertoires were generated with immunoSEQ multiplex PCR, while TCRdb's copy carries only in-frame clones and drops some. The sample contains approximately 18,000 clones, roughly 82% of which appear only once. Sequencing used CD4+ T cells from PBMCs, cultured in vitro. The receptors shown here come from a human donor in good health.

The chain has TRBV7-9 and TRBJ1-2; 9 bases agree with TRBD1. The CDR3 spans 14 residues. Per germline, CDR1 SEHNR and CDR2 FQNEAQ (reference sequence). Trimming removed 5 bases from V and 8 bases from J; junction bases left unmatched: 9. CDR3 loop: CASSARTGAGGYTF. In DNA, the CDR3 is TGTGCCAGCAGCGCCCGGACAGGGGCGGGGGGCTACACCTTC.

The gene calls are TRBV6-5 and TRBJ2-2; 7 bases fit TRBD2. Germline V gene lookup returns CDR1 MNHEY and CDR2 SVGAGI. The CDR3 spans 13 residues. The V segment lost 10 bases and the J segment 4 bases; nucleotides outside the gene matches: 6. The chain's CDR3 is CAITSAFTGELFF. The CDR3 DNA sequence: TGTGCCATAACTAGCGCTTTCACCGGGGAGCTGTTTTTT.

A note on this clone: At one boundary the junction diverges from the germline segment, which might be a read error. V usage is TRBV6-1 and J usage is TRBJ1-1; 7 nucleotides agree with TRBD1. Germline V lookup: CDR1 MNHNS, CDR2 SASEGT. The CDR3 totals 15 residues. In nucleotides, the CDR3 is TGTGCCAGCAGTGAACAGGGGGGTTTGAAGACTGAAGCTTTCTTT. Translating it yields CASSEQGGLKTEAFF.

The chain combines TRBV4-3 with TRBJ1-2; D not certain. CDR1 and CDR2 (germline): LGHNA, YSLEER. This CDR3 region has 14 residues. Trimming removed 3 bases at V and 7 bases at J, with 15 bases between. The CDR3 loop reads CASSQETVAGGYTF. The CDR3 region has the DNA TGCGCCAGCAGCCAGGAAACGGTGGCCGGTGGCTACACCTTC.

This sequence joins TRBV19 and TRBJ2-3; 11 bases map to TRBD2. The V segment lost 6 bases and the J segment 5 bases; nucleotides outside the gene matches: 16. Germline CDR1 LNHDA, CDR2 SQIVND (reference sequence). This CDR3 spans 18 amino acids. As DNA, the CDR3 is TGTGCCAGTAGGAAGCGGGGGACTAGCGGTGAAGGGGGAGATACGCAGTATTTT. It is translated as CASRKRGTSGEGGDTQYF.

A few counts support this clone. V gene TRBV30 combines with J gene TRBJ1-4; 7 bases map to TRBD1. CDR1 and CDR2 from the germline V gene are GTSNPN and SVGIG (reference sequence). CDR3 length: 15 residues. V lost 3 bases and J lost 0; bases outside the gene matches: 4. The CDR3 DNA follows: TGTGCCTGGAGCGATCAGGGGGCAACTAATGAAAAACTGTTTTTT. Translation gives CAWSDQGATNEKLFF.

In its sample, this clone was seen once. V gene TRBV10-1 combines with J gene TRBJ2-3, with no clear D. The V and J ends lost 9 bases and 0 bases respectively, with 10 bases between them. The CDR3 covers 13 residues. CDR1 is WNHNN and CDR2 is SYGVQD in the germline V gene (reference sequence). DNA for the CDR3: TGCGCCAGTTCATTGGGGAGCACAGATACGCAGTATTTT. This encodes CASSLGSTDTQYF.

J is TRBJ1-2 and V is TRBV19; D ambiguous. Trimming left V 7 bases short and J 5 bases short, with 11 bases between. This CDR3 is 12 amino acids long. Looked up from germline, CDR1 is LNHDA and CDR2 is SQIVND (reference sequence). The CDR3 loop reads CASMGAFYGYTF. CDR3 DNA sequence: TGTGCCAGTATGGGAGCCTTTTATGGCTACACCTTC.

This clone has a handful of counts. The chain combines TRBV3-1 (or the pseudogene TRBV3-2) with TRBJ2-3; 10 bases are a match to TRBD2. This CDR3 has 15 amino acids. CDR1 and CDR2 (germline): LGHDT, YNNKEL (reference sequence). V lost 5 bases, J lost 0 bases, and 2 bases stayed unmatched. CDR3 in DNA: TGTGCCAGCAGCAAGACTAGCGGGAGCACAGATACGCAGTATTTT. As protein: CASSKTSGSTDTQYF.

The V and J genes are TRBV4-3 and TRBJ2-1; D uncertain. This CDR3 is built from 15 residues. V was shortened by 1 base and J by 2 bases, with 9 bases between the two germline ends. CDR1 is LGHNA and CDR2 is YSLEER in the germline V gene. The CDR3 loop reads CASSQGRNPYNEQFF. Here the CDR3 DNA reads TGCGCCAGCAGCCAAGGGCGGAATCCCTACAATGAGCAGTTCTTC.

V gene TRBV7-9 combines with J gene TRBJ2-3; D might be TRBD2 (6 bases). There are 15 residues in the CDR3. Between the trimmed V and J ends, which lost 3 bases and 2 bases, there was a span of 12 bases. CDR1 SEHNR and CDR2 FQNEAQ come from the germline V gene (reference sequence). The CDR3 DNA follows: TGTGCCAGCAGCTTCCGGGAGAGGTACACAGATACGCAGTATTTT. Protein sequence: CASSFRERYTDTQYF. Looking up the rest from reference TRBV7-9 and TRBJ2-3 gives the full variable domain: DTGVSQNPRHKITKRGQNVTFRCDPISEHNRLYWYRQTLGQGPEFLTYFQNEAQLEKSRLLSDRFSAERPKGSFSTLEIQRTEQGDSAMYLCASSFRERYTDTQYFGPGTRLTVL.

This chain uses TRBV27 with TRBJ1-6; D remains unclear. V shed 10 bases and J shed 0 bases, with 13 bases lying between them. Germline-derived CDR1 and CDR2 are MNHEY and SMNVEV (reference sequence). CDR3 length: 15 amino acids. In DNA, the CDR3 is TGTGCCAACCCTGGGAGGAGCTCCTATAATTCACCCCTCCACTTT. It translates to CANPGRSSYNSPLHF.

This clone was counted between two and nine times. The CDR3 region is CASRADGAGAQPQHF. The CDR3 DNA follows: TGCGCCAGCAGGGCCGACGGGGCAGGGGCTCAGCCCCAGCATTTT. The J gene is TRBJ1-5, the V gene TRBV5-1, with D maybe TRBD1 (6 bases). The CDR3 has 15 amino acids. The germline CDR1 and CDR2 sequences are SGHRS and YFSETQ. Trimming removed 5 bases at V and 6 bases at J, with 18 bases between.